This TCR beta chain derives from a study of post-analysis software for immune sequencing data. About the research overall: There were relapsing-remitting, secondary progressive and progressive-relapsing multiple sclerosis among the disease courses included.

V gave up 3 bases and J gave up 2 bases, with 22 bases separating them. The CDR3 runs 18 residues. CDR1 SGHTA and CDR2 FQGNSA come from the germline V gene. In this sample, this clonotype turned up many times. Its antigen is unidentified. Unique molecular identifiers featured in each of the TCR beta cDNA libraries. Each CDR3 protein is one row after TCRdb ran MiXCR on the PCR reads. The table has some 260,000 distinct CDR3 sequences, 36% seen once; the top ten hold 4% to 5.5%. Study findings and constraints: F measure clustering grouped samples strongly by preparation batch. Among a handful of TRBV segments more frequent in patients than controls were TRBV5-6, TRBV5-1 and TRBV20-1.

The chain is built from TRBV7-2 and TRBJ1-2, with a possible D match to TRBD1 (5 bases). The TCR was taken from a girl between 10 and 17 years old with multiple sclerosis. The specimen sequenced was blood. The CDR3 protein is CASSLRSGAASGNYGYTF. For the CDR3, the DNA is TGTGCCAGCAGCTTGAGGTCCGGGGCAGCTTCGGGCAACTATGGCTACACCTTC. Together with reference TRBV7-2 and TRBJ1-2, the CDR3 gives the full variable domain: GAGVSQSPSNKVTEKGKDVELRCDPISGHTALYWYRQSLGQGLEFLIYFQGNSAPDKSGLPSDRFSAERTGGSVSTLTIQRTQQEDSAVYLCASSLRSGAASGNYGYTFGSGTRLTVV.